The entry below describes one T cell receptor beta chain. This sample is part of a study of blood T cell repertoires in COVID-19. Sequencing was performed with immunoSEQ multiplex PCR; in TCRdb, only in-frame clones are kept and a portion is missing. Among approximately 280,000 clones listed, roughly 87% were seen once. There are 17 residues in the CDR3. Per germline, CDR1 PRHDT and CDR2 FYEKMQ (reference sequence). The V end was cut by 5 bases, the J end by 2 bases, with 21 bases between. The chain has TRBV13 and TRBJ1-2, with a possible D match to TRBD1 (6 bases). The clonotype comes from a man between 18 and 29 years old with active or convalescent COVID-19. The sample consisted of peripheral blood. CDR3 region: CASSRQVQGGRNYGYTF. DNA for the CDR3: TGTGCCAGCAGCCGACAAGTACAGGGTGGAAGGAACTATGGCTACACCTTC. Filled out from reference TRBV13 and TRBJ1-2, the complete variable domain reads AAGVIQSPRHLIKEKRETATLKCYPIPRHDTVYWYQQGPGQDPQFLISFYEKMQSDKGSIPDRFSAQQFSDYHSELNMSSLELGDSALYFCASSRQVQGGRNYGYTFGSGTRLTVV.